A selection of T cell receptor beta chains follows, all from one sample in a study of T-cell reconstitution after alpha-beta-depleted transplantation in children. MiXCR, run by TCRdb on the PCR reads, gives a single entry per CDR3 protein. Here the sample spans 550,000 to 600,000 distinct CDR3 sequences, around 23% being singletons. Sequences were derived from PBMCs, mostly from graft donor cells, sampled 360 days after TCRalphabeta/CD19-depleted stem cell transplant. The receptors come from a boy in the first two years of life who had a stem cell transplant for acute myeloid leukemia, so the T cells may come from the graft donor. Both conserved end residues are part of each CDR3. D genes are given only for firm matches. Clone sizes are given selectively: once, few, many, or a class where the clone is expanded.

.,TRBJ1-1,TRBV4-3,.,TGCGCCAGCAGCCAAGAAATAACCGGGAACACTGAAGCTTTCTTT,CASSQEITGNTEAFF
.,TRBJ2-3,TRBV4-1,TRBD2,TGCGCCAGCAGCCAAGGAGTCGAGCGGGGCCTCACAGATACGCAGTATTTT,CASSQGVERGLTDTQYF
many,TRBJ2-7,TRBV6-5,.,TGTGCCAGCGCACAGGGTTACGAGCAGTACTTC,CASAQGYEQYF
.,TRBJ2-5,TRBV9,TRBD1,TGTGCCAGCAGCGTAGGTAGGGGGCGCAGGGAGACCCAGTACTTC,CASSVGRGRRETQYF
many,TRBJ1-1,TRBV29-1,.,TGCAGCGTTGTGAAAAAGCTGACACTTGAAGCTTTCTTT,CSVVKKLTLEAFF
few,TRBJ1-2,TRBV15,TRBD1,TGTGCCACCAGCAGAGACGGGACAGGGTCGCCCTATGGCTACACCTTC,CATSRDGTGSPYGYTF
many,TRBJ1-1,TRBV20-1,.,TGCAGTGCTAGTCAGGGGAGATCGAACACTGAAGCTTTCTTT,CSASQGRSNTEAFF
.,TRBJ1-2,TRBV27,.,TGTGCCAGCAGTTTTGGAGGGTTAGACTATGGCTACACCTTC,CASSFGGLDYGYTF
.,TRBJ1-5,TRBV6-2/TRBV6-3,.,TGTGCCAGCAGTTACTCGATAGGCTCGGCCAGGAGGGTGGAGCAGCCCCAGCATTTT,CASSYSIGSARRVEQPQHF
many,TRBJ1-6,TRBV6-5,.,TGTGCCAGCAGTTACTCGAAACGGGGGTCTAATTCACCCCTCCACTTT,CASSYSKRGSNSPLHF
.,TRBJ1-6,TRBV4-1,.,TGCGCCAGCAGCCAAGATCCAGCCCACTTCTCCTATAATTCACCCCTCCACTTT,CASSQDPAHFSYNSPLHF
few,TRBJ2-3,TRBV6-2/TRBV6-3,TRBD2,TGTGCCAGCAGTGGGCTACTAGCGACCACAGATACGCAGTATTTT,CASSGLLATTDTQYF
few,TRBJ1-2,TRBV6-5,TRBD1,TGTGCCAGCAGTTACTCGCAGGACAGGGGACTTTATGGCTACACCTTC,CASSYSQDRGLYGYTF
few,TRBJ1-4,TRBV27,.,TGTGCCAGCCGAGCCCTCAACTCCTTTAATGAAAAACTGTTTTTT,CASRALNSFNEKLFF
.,TRBJ2-1,TRBV25-1,.,TGTGCCAGCAGAGTGGATCGGGGTATTGAGCAGTTCTTC,CASRVDRGIEQFF
.,TRBJ2-3,TRBV5-1,.,TGCGCCAGCAGCATCAGGGGCTCGAATACGCAGTATTTT,CASSIRGSNTQYF
.,TRBJ2-2,TRBV4-3,TRBD1,TGCGCCAGCAGCCAAGATTTTTTGGGGACAGGGGGCGCGTGGACCGGGGAGCTGTTCTTT,CASSQDFLGTGGAWTGELFF
many,TRBJ2-2,TRBV6-2/TRBV6-3,.,TGTGCCAGCAGTTTTTGGACCAGCCGGGAGCTGTTTTTT,CASSFWTSRELFF
.,TRBJ1-6,TRBV7-9,.,TGTGCCAGCAGCTTAATAGCTGGGGATTCACCCCTCCACTTT,CASSLIAGDSPLHF
many,TRBJ1-2,TRBV12-3/TRBV12-4,TRBD1,TGTGCCAGCAGTTTACAGGGGGCAAACTATGGCTACACCTTC,CASSLQGANYGYTF
.,TRBJ1-2,TRBV29-1,.,TGCAGCGTTACGGGTAGGGGGACATTTTCCGCCGATGGCTACACCTTC,CSVTGRGTFSADGYTF
.,TRBJ2-7,TRBV6-1,TRBD1,TGTGCCAGCAGAAAAATGGAAGGAAGACAGGGTTACGAGCAGTACTTC,CASRKMEGRQGYEQYF
once,TRBJ2-7,TRBV5-1,TRBD2,TGCGCCAGCAGCTTTACTAGCGGGGGGAGGAACGAGCAGTACTTC,CASSFTSGGRNEQYF
few,TRBJ1-3,TRBV15,.,TGTGCCACCAGCAGAGAAATAGGCAGCTCTGGAAACACCATATATTTT,CATSREIGSSGNTIYF
few,TRBJ1-1,TRBV20-1,.,TGCAGTGCTAACCCCGGCGGGACCCGTTACACTGAAGCTTTCTTT,CSANPGGTRYTEAFF
many,TRBJ2-7,TRBV7-2,TRBD2,TGTGCCAGCAGCCGAGCGGGGGGTTTCTTCGGCGAGCAGTACTTC,CASSRAGGFFGEQYF
.,TRBJ1-5,TRBV6-1,.,TGTGCCAGCAGAAGGACAGTCAATCAGCCCCAGCATTTT,CASRRTVNQPQHF
few,TRBJ1-3,TRBV9,.,TGTGCCAGCAGCGTAGGGGGCAGGGCCTCAAGCTCTGGAAACACCATATATTTT,CASSVGGRASSSGNTIYF
few,TRBJ1-1,TRBV7-6,TRBD1,TGTGCCAGCAGCGCTATTGGACAGGGCCCTGAAGCTTTCTTT,CASSAIGQGPEAFF
few,TRBJ2-1,TRBV20-1,TRBD2,TGCAGTGCTAGTCTAGCGGGCCGGGAGTTCTTC,CSASLAGREFF
many,TRBJ1-5,TRBV20-1,.,TGCAGTGCTAGAGGAAGGAACAGGGGCAATCAGCCCCAGCATTTT,CSARGRNRGNQPQHF
many,TRBJ2-7,TRBV12-3/TRBV12-4,.,TGTGCCAGCAGTTTAAGCAGACCCTCCTACGAGCAGTACTTC,CASSLSRPSYEQYF
.,TRBJ2-2,TRBV5-1,TRBD1,TGCGCCAGCAGCTTGGCCGTCAGGGGGCAGTCCGGGGAGCTGTTTTTT,CASSLAVRGQSGELFF
.,TRBJ2-1,TRBV12-5,.,TGTGCTAGTGGTCCGAGACTGGGGTTCGGAGTTGAGCAGTTCTTC,CASGPRLGFGVEQFF
.,TRBJ2-2,TRBV12-3/TRBV12-4,TRBD2,TGTGCCAGCAGTTCGCACACACTAGCGGGGGGGCCTCAGGCCGGGGAGCTGTTTTTT,CASSSHTLAGGPQAGELFF
many,TRBJ2-1,TRBV29-1,TRBD1,TGCAGCGTGGGGACAGGGCGCTCCTACAATGAGCAGTTCTTC,CSVGTGRSYNEQFF
few,TRBJ2-1,TRBV5-1,TRBD1,TGCGCCAGCAGCGCAACGACAGGGCCCAATGAGCAGTTCTTC,CASSATTGPNEQFF
.,TRBJ2-5,TRBV9,.,TGTGCCAGCAGCCTTACTAGTTTGGCAGAGACCCAGTACTTC,CASSLTSLAETQYF
.,TRBJ1-1,TRBV7-8,.,TGTGCCAGCAGCATCCCACTGAACACTGAAGCTTTCTTT,CASSIPLNTEAFF
.,TRBJ2-5,TRBV7-2,.,TGTGCCAGCAGCCCCTTCCTCACAGGGACTGGGGAGACCCAGTACTTC,CASSPFLTGTGETQYF
few,TRBJ1-5,TRBV29-1,TRBD1,TGCAGCGTGACAACTACAGGGGGCCCTTATAGCAATCAGCCCCAGCATTTT,CSVTTTGGPYSNQPQHF
few,TRBJ1-3,TRBV4-1,.,TGCGCCAGCAGCCAACCCCTCGACAGAAGCAACACCATATATTTT,CASSQPLDRSNTIYF
.,TRBJ2-7,TRBV20-1,.,TGCAGTGCTGCGGGACTGAGCTACGAGCAGTACTTC,CSAAGLSYEQYF
.,TRBJ2-3,TRBV20-1,TRBD2,TGCAGTGCTCAGAGGTGGACTAGTTCAGATACGCAGTATTTT,CSAQRWTSSDTQYF